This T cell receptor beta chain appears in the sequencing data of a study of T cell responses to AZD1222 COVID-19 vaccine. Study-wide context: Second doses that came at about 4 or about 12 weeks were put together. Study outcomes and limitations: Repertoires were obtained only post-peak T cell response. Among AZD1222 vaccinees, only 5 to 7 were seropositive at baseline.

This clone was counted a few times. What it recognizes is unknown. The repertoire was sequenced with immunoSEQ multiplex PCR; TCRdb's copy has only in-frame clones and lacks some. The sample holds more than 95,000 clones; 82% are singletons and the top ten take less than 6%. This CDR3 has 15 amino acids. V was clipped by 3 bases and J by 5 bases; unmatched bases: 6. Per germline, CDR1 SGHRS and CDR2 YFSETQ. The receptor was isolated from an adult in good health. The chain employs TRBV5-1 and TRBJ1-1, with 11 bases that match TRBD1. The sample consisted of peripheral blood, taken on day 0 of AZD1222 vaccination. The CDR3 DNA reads TGCGCCAGCAGCTACGGGACAGGGGGAGAAACTGAAGCTTTCTTT. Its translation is CASSYGTGGETEAFF.